Detailed here is one T cell receptor (beta chain). The data derive from a study of shared clonotypes between healthy human individuals. Germline CDR1 reads SNHLY; CDR2 reads FYNNEI. The CDR3 covers 15 residues. Trimming left V 4 bases short and J 1 base short, with 13 bases between. The assay was carried out at the deep level. Clones were read by immunoSEQ multiplex PCR, and TCRdb kept only the in-frame ones, dropping some. Of around 2.1 million clones listed, approximately 94% are singletons. Naive CD8 cells were CD45RO-negative, positively selected for CCR7, excluding terminally differentiated effector memory CD45RA+ cells. Each of the donors was a healthy adult who was HIV-negative and had not had a recent acute infection or vaccination.

This chain connects TRBV2 to TRBJ2-5, with D possibly being TRBD1 (6 bases). Specimen: naive CD8+ T cells from PBMCs. The sequence came from a man younger than 35 in good health. Some clones in this sample may be carry-over from other donors' samples. The CDR3 DNA sequence: TGTGCCAGCAGTGTCGTCACAGGGAGCCAAGAGACCCAGTACTTC. This encodes CASSVVTGSQETQYF.